This note documents a single TCR beta chain sequence. Study processing details: Estimation of nucleated cell counts was performed using reference gene primer amplification. TCRdb's copy holds only in-frame clones and misses some; the assay was immunoSEQ multiplex PCR. From that table come the V and J calls and clone size; the DNA was used to work out D and trimming. The table lists some 180,000 clones, around 80% of them singletons. These data originate in a study of blood T cell repertoires in COVID-19. There are 13 residues in the CDR3. V lost 7 bases and J 3 bases, leaving 9 bases between the germline ends. While infection was still active, Seattle patients were enrolled and then followed longitudinally.

The material sequenced was peripheral blood. V and J are TRBV12-3 or TRBV12-4 and TRBJ2-2; possibly TRBD1 for D (6 bases). The TCR sequence derives from a woman aged 40 to 50 with COVID-19, enrolled during active disease. CDR3 bases: TGTGCCAGCACTACAGGGTACACCGGGGAGCTGTTTTTT. Translating gives CASTTGYTGELFF.